This T cell receptor beta chain was sequenced in a study of cytomegalovirus exposure and HLA in healthy donors. Study at large: Some 200 million T cells yielded some 120 million unique TCR beta sequences in earlier analysis.

Regarding this clone: The antigen is undetermined.

Study findings and constraints: The majority of TCR sequences were rare, yet some public TCRs appeared in many donors.

Vbeta (60) and Jbeta (13) primers were used in the PCR. Produced via immunoSEQ multiplex PCR; TCRdb's table is partial and in-frame only. This sample has 150,000 to 200,000 clones; less than 85% occur once, and the top ten carry 4% to 6%. CDR3 length: 18 amino acids. Per germline, CDR1 MNHEY and CDR2 SMNVEV (reference sequence). The V end was cut by 4 bases, the J end by 0 bases, with 19 bases between. This receptor was obtained from a man aged 18 to 30 in good health and CMV-seronegative. Source material: PBMCs. The gene calls are TRBV27 and TRBJ1-3; no clear D gene. The CDR3 nucleotides read TGTGCCAGCAGTTCGAAGGGAGACGCAACCTTCTCTGGAAACACCATATATTTT. Encoded protein: CASSSKGDATFSGNTIYF.